What follows are 21 T cell receptor beta chains derived from one specimen sequenced in a study of T cell responses to AZD1222 COVID-19 vaccine. Sequencing used immunoSEQ multiplex PCR; TCRdb keeps in-frame clones, though not all of them. The profile shows 95,000 to 110,000 clones, 80% to 90% of them singletons. The input for sequencing was peripheral blood, taken on day 0 of AZD1222 vaccination. These receptor sequences come from an adult in good health.

The V and J genes are TRBV6-5 and TRBJ1-1; tentative D call: TRBD1 (5 bases). The germline gives CDR1 MNHEY, CDR2 SVGAGI. Trimming removed 0 bases at V and 7 bases at J, with 18 bases between. The CDR3 is made up of 16 amino acids. DNA of the CDR3: TGTGCCAGCAGTTACTCGATACAGGCGGCCATCAATGAAGCTTTCTTT. Translated, it gives CASSYSIQAAINEAFF.

This chain links TRBV7-2 with TRBJ2-1; 12 bases align to TRBD2. CDR1 and CDR2 (germline): SGHTA, FQGNSA. After removal of 1 base from V and 9 bases from J, the junction contained 10 bases not matched to a gene. The CDR3 extends over 17 amino acids. CDR3 sequence: CASSLEVLAGGLGEQFF. The CDR3 DNA is TGTGCCAGCAGCTTAGAGGTTCTAGCGGGAGGGTTAGGTGAGCAGTTCTTC.

This chain joins TRBV7-2 and TRBJ1-6, with 8 positions matching TRBD1. CDR3 size: 15 residues. V lost 5 bases, J lost 10 bases, and 10 bases stayed unmatched. Per germline, CDR1 SGHTA and CDR2 FQGNSA. DNA for the CDR3: TGTGCCAGCAGCACCGACAGGGGAAGGGGGTCACCCCTCCACTTT. It codes for CASSTDRGRGSPLHF.

CDR3 sequence reads: CASNTQYRGWNEKLFF. The CDR3 coding sequence is TGTGCCAGCAACACCCAATACAGGGGATGGAATGAAAAACTGTTTTTT. J is TRBJ1-4 and V is TRBV28; 7 bases are shared with TRBD1. J gave up 5 bases and V 7 bases, and 13 bases lay outside the gene matches. Germline V gene lookup returns CDR1 MDHEN and CDR2 SYDVKM. The CDR3 sequence is 16 residues long.

This rearrangement joins TRBV30 to TRBJ1-4, with D uncertain. The CDR3 loop spans 14 amino acids. Germline V lookup: CDR1 GTSNPN, CDR2 SVGIG (reference sequence). The V and J ends lost 7 bases and 5 bases respectively, with 17 bases between them. CDR3 protein: CASPDGGGNEKLFF. CDR3 sequence (DNA): TGTGCCTCCCCTGACGGCGGTGGAAATGAAAAACTGTTTTTT.

J is TRBJ1-5 and V is TRBV12-2. TRBV12-2 is listed as a pseudogene. This CDR3 is 17 amino acids long. CDR3 nucleotides: TGTGCAAGTCGCTTAGGCCGTCTGCAGGGACTGCCCTCGCCCCAGCATTTT. Its translation: CASRLGRLQGLPSPQHF.

This clone was picked up one time. The rearrangement joins TRBV7-9 to TRBJ2-7, with unresolved D. CDR1 and CDR2 from the germline V gene are SEHNR and FQNEAQ (reference sequence). The CDR3 covers 14 residues. Trimming pared 3 bases from V and 0 bases from J, leaving 9 bases between. The CDR3 region is CASSFRQTSYEQYF. In DNA, the CDR3 is TGTGCCAGCAGCTTCCGGCAGACCTCCTACGAGCAGTACTTC.

The chain links TRBV2 to TRBJ1-1; 7 bases align to TRBD1. Germline V CDR1 and CDR2: SNHLY, FYNNEI. There are 13 residues in the CDR3. Trimming at V came to 7 bases and at J to 5 bases, leaving 7 bases not matched to a gene. The CDR3 DNA reads TGTGCCAGCATTCGGGACAGCAAAACTGAAGCTTTCTTT. This translates into CASIRDSKTEAFF.

The rearrangement links TRBV28 to TRBJ1-2, with TRBD1 as a possible D gene (5 bases). CDR3 length: 13 amino acids. CDR1 and CDR2 (germline): MDHEN, SYDVKM. V was pared by 6 bases and J by 8 bases, with 16 bases between. CDR3 amino acids: CASSLSGTRGYTF. In DNA, the CDR3 is TGTGCCAGCAGCCTGTCCGGGACGCGAGGCTACACCTTC.

This chain uses TRBV7-2 with TRBJ2-2; maybe TRBD1 (5 bases). The CDR3 is 14 amino acids. Germline V gives CDR1 SGHTA, CDR2 FQGNSA. Trimming removed 4 bases from V and 4 bases from J, with 10 bases in between. DNA for the CDR3: TGTGCCAGCAGCTCAGGGTCTTTCACCGGGGAGCTGTTTTTT. It yields the protein CASSSGSFTGELFF. The full variable domain, its missing parts supplied by reference TRBV7-2 and TRBJ2-2, is GAGVSQSPSNKVTEKGKDVELRCDPISGHTALYWYRQSLGQGLEFLIYFQGNSAPDKSGLPSDRFSAERTGGSVSTLTIQRTQQEDSAVYLCASSSGSFTGELFFGEGSRLTVL.

The chain combines TRBV5-1 with TRBJ2-1, with 13 bases identical to TRBD2. This CDR3 contains 14 residues. The V segment lost 7 bases and the J segment 6 bases; nucleotides outside the gene matches: 4. Germline-derived CDR1 and CDR2 are SGHRS and YFSETQ. CDR3 protein: CASRTSGSGNEQFF. The DNA for the CDR3 is TGCGCCAGCCGGACTAGCGGGAGTGGCAATGAGCAGTTCTTC.

V usage is TRBV28 and J usage is TRBJ1-2, with TRBD1 identical over 9 bases. The J segment lost 4 bases and the V segment lost 6 bases, leaving 9 bases of the junction unmatched. Germline CDR1 MDHEN, CDR2 SYDVKM. This CDR3 comprises 15 residues. CDR3 nucleotides: TGTGCCAGCAGACAAACAGGGGGCGCGTCCTATGGCTACACCTTC. Its translation is CASRQTGGASYGYTF.

The V and J genes are TRBV7-9 and TRBJ1-5; 8 nucleotides align to TRBD1. Germline V gives CDR1 SEHNR, CDR2 FQNEAQ (reference sequence). V gave up 1 base and J gave up 5 bases; unmatched junction bases: 4. The CDR3 consists of 15 residues. The CDR3 protein is CASSLGGTGDQPQHF. The DNA for the CDR3 is TGTGCCAGCAGCTTAGGTGGGACAGGAGATCAGCCCCAGCATTTT.

This chain uses TRBV18 with TRBJ2-3, with 10 bases identical to TRBD2. V shed 1 base, J shed 4 bases, and the junction held 8 bases outside the gene matches. This CDR3 has 17 amino acids. Germline CDR1 reads KGHSH; CDR2 reads LQKENI. This CDR3 reads CASSPRESSGRSDTQYF. CDR3 coding DNA: TGTGCCAGCTCACCACGGGAGTCTAGCGGGAGATCAGATACGCAGTATTTT.

The chain employs TRBV5-1 and TRBJ2-5, with 8 bases aligning to TRBD1. Trimming took 4 bases from V and 3 from J; bases not matched to a gene: 2. Germline V gives CDR1 SGHRS, CDR2 YFSETQ. The CDR3 has 13 residues. In nucleotides, the CDR3 is TGCGCCAGCAGCCCGACAGGGGAAGAGACCCAGTACTTC. Its protein product is CASSPTGEETQYF.

The chain uses TRBV2 and TRBJ2-2; 10 bases agree with TRBD1. Per the germline V gene, CDR1 is SNHLY and CDR2 is FYNNEI. J gave up 5 bases and V 4 bases, and 16 bases lay outside the gene matches. The CDR3 has 19 residues. The CDR3 loop reads CASSALSYRGTGETGELFF. CDR3 bases: TGTGCCAGCAGTGCGCTCAGTTATCGAGGGACAGGGGAGACCGGGGAGCTGTTTTTT.

This clone was seen once. The gene calls are TRBV5-1 and TRBJ2-5; D not certain. The V gene lost 0 bases and the J gene lost 4 bases, with 7 bases spanning the gap. Germline CDR1 reads SGHRS; CDR2 reads YFSETQ. CDR3 length: 13 amino acids. The CDR3 DNA sequence: TGCGCCAGCAGCTTGGCCCCAGGAGAGACCCAGTACTTC. Protein product: CASSLAPGETQYF.

The V and J genes are TRBV30 and TRBJ1-2, with D unclear. V lost 4 bases, J lost 4 bases, and 13 bases lay in between. The CDR3 covers 13 residues. Germline values: CDR1 GTSNPN, CDR2 SVGIG (reference sequence). The CDR3 bases are TGTGCCTGGAATCCGGGTAGTTTCTATGGCTACACCTTC. Its translation is CAWNPGSFYGYTF.

In its sample, this clone was seen once. The chain joins TRBV19 to TRBJ2-3; no clear D gene. The CDR3 is made up of 15 amino acids. The V end lost 5 bases, the J end lost 1 base, and 13 bases lay between the germline ends. Germline lookup yields CDR1 LNHDA and CDR2 SQIVND (reference sequence). The CDR3 region has the DNA TGTGCCAGTAGTCCCCGGGCTCCTGGCACAGATACGCAGTATTTT. Its protein product is CASSPRAPGTDTQYF.

J is TRBJ2-1 and V is TRBV20-1; 16 bases map to TRBD2. Germline assignment: CDR1 DFQATT and CDR2 SNEGSKA (reference sequence). This CDR3 comprises 17 residues. Trimming took 3 bases from V and 8 from J; bases not matched to a gene: 10. The CDR3 region is CSASPLPGTSGRDEQFF. As DNA, the CDR3 is TGCAGTGCTAGTCCACTCCCCGGGACTAGCGGGAGGGATGAGCAGTTCTTC.

The J gene is TRBJ2-1, the V gene TRBV4-2; no clear D. V was pared by 0 bases and J by 6 bases, with 6 bases between. CDR1 is LGHNA and CDR2 is YNFKEQ in the germline V gene. This CDR3 spans 13 amino acids. The CDR3 nucleotides read TGTGCCAGCAGCCAAGATGACCGCAATGAGCAGTTCTTC. It translates to CASSQDDRNEQFF.